This T cell receptor (beta chain) was identified during a study of CD8 T cells in Susac syndrome. Negative isolation was used for CD8+ and CD4+ T cells, and FACS enrichment was applied to TEMRA cells. This CDR3 is 12 amino acids long. Per the germline V gene, CDR1 is MDHEN and CDR2 is SYDVKM. V gave up 8 bases and J gave up 4 bases, with 12 bases separating them. With random hexamers, reverse transcription was performed on about 0.5 to 1 ug of RNA. The method of amplification for TCR beta CDR3 was immunoSEQ multiplex PCR, covering 54 Vbeta and 13 Jbeta. TCRdb itself ran the immunoSEQ multiplex PCR reads through MiXCR, one entry per CDR3 protein. The repertoire holds about 130,000 distinct CDR3 sequences, roughly 96% seen once, with roughly 0.12% in the top ten.

Sequencing was performed on CD4+ T cells from PBMCs. This chain connects TRBV28 to TRBJ2-7; perhaps TRBD2 as D (5 bases). The receptor's source is a human donor in good health. In nucleotides, the CDR3 is TGTGCCAGCCTGGCTAGCAGGTACGAGCAGTACTTC. Translated, it gives CASLASRYEQYF.